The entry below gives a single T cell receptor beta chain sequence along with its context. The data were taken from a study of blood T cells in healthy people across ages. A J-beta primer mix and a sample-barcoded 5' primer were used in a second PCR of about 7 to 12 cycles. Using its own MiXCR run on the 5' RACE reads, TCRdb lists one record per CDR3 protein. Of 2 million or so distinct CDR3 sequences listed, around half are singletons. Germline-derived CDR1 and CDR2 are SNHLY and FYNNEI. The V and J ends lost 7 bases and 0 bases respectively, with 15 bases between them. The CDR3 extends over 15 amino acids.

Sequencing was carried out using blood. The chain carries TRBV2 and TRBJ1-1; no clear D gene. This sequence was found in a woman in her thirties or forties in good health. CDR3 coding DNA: TGTGCCAGCACTCTGCGGCGGGCCATGAACACTGAAGCTTTCTTT. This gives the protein CASTLRRAMNTEAFF.